Following are 27 T cell receptor beta chains from one sample sequenced in a study of blood T cell repertoires in COVID-19. This table comes from immunoSEQ multiplex PCR, and its TCRdb copy is limited to in-frame clones, with some not included. The data show approximately 21,000 clones, with about 89% seen just once and under 20% held by the top ten. The sequencing sample was made of peripheral blood. The receptors derive from a man aged 70 or older with active COVID-19.

This CDR3 reads CASTWAYGYTF. CDR3 in DNA: TGTGCCAGCACGTGGGCCTATGGCTACACCTTC. V gene TRBV6-5 combines with J gene TRBJ1-2; no reliable D call. V was clipped by 7 bases and J by 4 bases, with 7 bases between them. CDR1 MNHEY and CDR2 SVGAGI come from the germline V gene. The CDR3 has 11 residues.

This clone was seen only once. Here the CDR3 reads CASRSGAYNEQFF. In nucleotides, the CDR3 is TGTGCCAGCAGAAGCGGGGCCTACAATGAGCAGTTCTTC. The V gene is TRBV6-5, the J gene TRBJ2-1; TRBD2 agrees at 7 bases. Germline V gene sequence: CDR1 MNHEY, CDR2 SVGAGI. This CDR3 is built from 13 residues. J lost 2 bases, V lost 6 bases, and 1 base had no gene match.

This rearrangement joins TRBV5-6 to TRBJ2-6, with no clear D. Trimming left V 2 bases short and J 0 bases short, with 3 bases between. Germline V lookup: CDR1 SGHDT, CDR2 YYEEEE. CDR3 length: 14 amino acids. In DNA, the CDR3 is TGTGCCAGCAGCTTCTACTCTGGGGCCAACGTCCTGACTTTC. Translated: CASSFYSGANVLTF. Full variable domain (outside the CDR3, taken from reference TRBV5-6 and TRBJ2-6): DAGVTQSPTHLIKTRGQQVTLRCSPKSGHDTVSWYQQALGQGPQFIFQYYEEEERQRGNFPDRFSGHQFPNYSSELNVNALLLGDSALYLCASSFYSGANVLTFGAGSRLTVL.

The V and J genes are TRBV18 and TRBJ1-2, with TRBD1 identical over 8 bases. The germline V gene has CDR1 KGHSH and CDR2 LQKENI. The V gene end was trimmed by 6 bases and the J gene end by 6 bases; junction bases not matched to a gene: 6. The CDR3 is 13 amino acids. The CDR3 loop reads CASSPTGVNGYTF. The CDR3 DNA sequence: TGTGCCAGCTCCCCGACAGGGGTTAATGGCTACACCTTC.

V is TRBV12-3 or TRBV12-4 and J is TRBJ2-5; D gene ambiguous. The germline V and J ends were trimmed by 3 bases and 5 bases, with 4 bases remaining between them. The CDR3 totals 11 residues. The DNA of the CDR3 is TGTGCCAGCAGTTTCCAGGAGACCCAGTACTTC. This translates into CASSFQETQYF.

J is TRBJ1-2 and V is TRBV5-4, with D tentatively TRBD1 (5 bases). This CDR3 region has 13 residues. V gave up 4 bases and J gave up 2 bases, with 9 bases separating them. The germline CDR1 and CDR2 sequences are SGHNT and YYREEE (reference sequence). For the CDR3, the DNA is TGTGCCAGCAGCCATGACAGAAACTATGGCTACACCTTC. Amino acids: CASSHDRNYGYTF. The whole variable domain, filled in from reference TRBV5-4 and TRBJ1-2, reads ETGVTQSPTHLIKTRGQQVTLRCSSQSGHNTVSWYQQALGQGPQFIFQYYREEENGRGNFPPRFSGLQFPNYSSELNVNALELDDSALYLCASSHDRNYGYTFGSGTRLTVV.

The chain joins TRBV6-5 to TRBJ1-1; the match to TRBD1 covers 9 bases. V lost 7 bases and J lost 10; bases outside the gene matches: 13. Germline values: CDR1 MNHEY, CDR2 SVGAGI. The CDR3 is 14 residues long. The CDR3, as DNA: TGTGCCAGCATCGCAAGACAGGGGGGGAGAGGAGCTTTCTTT. This gives the protein CASIARQGGRGAFF.

The rearrangement joins TRBV7-2 to TRBJ2-7, with unresolved D. From germline, CDR1 is SGHTA and CDR2 FQGNSA. This CDR3 spans 15 amino acids. Trimming took 0 bases from V and 6 from J, leaving 15 bases between them. CDR3 amino acids: CASSLARVQAGEQYF. In nucleotides, the CDR3 is TGTGCCAGCAGCTTAGCGCGAGTACAAGCAGGCGAGCAGTACTTC.

This clone has a handful of counts. The chain couples TRBV19 to TRBJ1-5; 10 nucleotides agree with TRBD1. The CDR3 spans 15 residues. CDR1 and CDR2 (germline): LNHDA, SQIVND (reference sequence). J was trimmed by 5 bases and V by 3 bases; bases with no gene match: 4. CDR3 nucleotide sequence: TGTGCCAGTAGTATGGGAGACAGGGGGCATCAGCCCCAGCATTTT. Translated: CASSMGDRGHQPQHF.

The chain carries TRBV30 and TRBJ2-7; D is perhaps TRBD2 (5 bases). From germline, CDR1 is GTSNPN and CDR2 SVGIG (reference sequence). The CDR3 consists of 15 residues. V gave up 4 bases and J gave up 2 bases, with 18 bases separating them. CDR3 bases: TGTGCCTGGATTCCTCGCCGGGGAAACACCTACGAGCAGTACTTC. It yields the protein CAWIPRRGNTYEQYF. Combining the CDR3 with reference TRBV30 and TRBJ2-7 gives the whole variable domain SQTIHQWPATLVQPVGSPLSLECTVEGTSNPNLYWYRQAAGRGLQLLFYSVGIGQISSEVPQNLSASRPQDRQFILSSKKLLLSDSGFYLCAWIPRRGNTYEQYFGPGTRLTVT.

As regards this clone: A junction end diverges from the germline sequence, so it may reflect a read error. The chain has TRBV11-2 and TRBJ2-2, with unresolved D. Germline V CDR1 and CDR2: SGHAT, FQNNGV. This CDR3 has 15 residues. CDR3 sequence: CASSLEFANTGELFF. The CDR3 coding sequence is TGTGCCAGCAGCCTAGAATTCGCGAACACCGGGGAGCTGTTTTTT.

The genes are TRBV11-2 and TRBJ2-3; D is ambiguous. CDR1 is SGHAT, CDR2 FQNNGV, per germline. Trimming left V 1 base short and J 2 bases short, with 7 bases between. The CDR3 covers 14 residues. CDR3 protein: CASSLVRDTDTQYF. DNA for the CDR3: TGTGCCAGCAGCTTAGTTAGAGACACAGATACGCAGTATTTT.

The V gene is TRBV7-2, the J gene TRBJ2-7, with 12 bases identical to TRBD1. With V trimmed by 5 bases and J by 3 bases, 2 bases remained unmatched. CDR3 length: 14 amino acids. CDR1 and CDR2 (germline): SGHTA, FQGNSA. DNA of the CDR3: TGTGCCAGCAGCCGGGACAGGGGGCTCTACGAGCAGTACTTC. Translated, it gives CASSRDRGLYEQYF.

The J gene is TRBJ1-2, the V gene TRBV19; 10 positions agree with TRBD1. Germline V gives CDR1 LNHDA, CDR2 SQIVND (reference sequence). The V and J ends lost 4 bases and 8 bases, in that order; junction bases with no gene match: 4. CDR3 length: 13 amino acids. CDR3 sequence reads: CASSTGTGEGYTF. Here the CDR3 DNA reads TGTGCCAGTAGTACTGGGACAGGGGAGGGCTACACCTTC.

The genes are TRBV5-1 and TRBJ1-3; D is ambiguous. V lost 4 bases, J lost 0 bases, and 11 bases lay in between. Per germline, CDR1 SGHRS and CDR2 YFSETQ. This CDR3 spans 15 amino acids. The CDR3, as DNA: TGCGCCAGCAGCCTGACTTTTGGCTCTGGAAACACCATATATTTT. As protein: CASSLTFGSGNTIYF.

The chain joins TRBV2 to TRBJ1-5, with TRBD1 matching 7 bases. Unmatched junction bases numbered 0, after V lost 7 bases and J lost 0 bases. The CDR3 sequence is 13 residues long. Germline CDR1 SNHLY, CDR2 FYNNEI. The CDR3 spells CASNRGSNQPQHF. CDR3 DNA sequence: TGTGCCAGCAACAGGGGTAGCAATCAGCCCCAGCATTTT.

The V call is TRBV2, the J call TRBJ2-3; TRBD2 might be the D (6 bases). This CDR3 is 17 amino acids long. The V end lost 6 bases, the J end lost 5 bases, and 24 bases lay between the germline ends. Germline loops: CDR1 SNHLY, CDR2 FYNNEI. The CDR3 protein is CASSSYGLGTFQDTQYF. For the CDR3, the DNA is TGTGCCAGCAGCTCCTATGGACTGGGGACTTTTCAAGATACGCAGTATTTT.

The chain carries TRBV5-1 and TRBJ1-2; 7 bases fit TRBD1. V was clipped by 4 bases and J by 7 bases; unmatched bases: 10. CDR1 and CDR2 (germline): SGHRS, YFSETQ. This CDR3 region has 14 residues. The CDR3 sequence is CASSQDRVVGGYTF. CDR3 DNA sequence: TGCGCCAGCAGCCAAGACAGGGTCGTGGGTGGCTACACCTTC.

The chain joins TRBV7-8 to TRBJ1-6, with D unclear. The CDR3 covers 15 residues. CDR1 and CDR2 from the germline V gene are SGHVS and FQNEAQ. V lost 5 bases and J 7 bases, leaving 15 bases between the germline ends. The CDR3 spells CASSLSPVPNSPLHF. The CDR3 DNA is TGTGCCAGCAGCCTCTCCCCAGTTCCGAATTCACCCCTCCACTTT.

This sequence joins TRBV5-1 and TRBJ1-1; 8 positions match TRBD1. With V trimmed by 3 bases and J by 1 base, 14 bases remained unmatched. The CDR3 length is 18 residues. Germline CDR1 is SGHRS and CDR2 is YFSETQ. Written as DNA, the CDR3 is TGCGCCAGCAGCTCTCTTCTATCTGGACAGGGAGGGAACACTGAAGCTTTCTTT. Amino acids: CASSSLLSGQGGNTEAFF.

The chain employs TRBV7-8 and TRBJ1-1; TRBD1 might be the D (5 bases). V dropped 2 bases and J dropped 6 bases, with 13 bases sitting between them. In germline, CDR1 is SGHVS, CDR2 FQNEAQ. The CDR3 has 14 residues. CDR3 residues: CASSLPYPGAEAFF. The CDR3 DNA reads TGTGCCAGCAGCTTACCTTACCCGGGGGCTGAAGCTTTCTTT.

The CDR3 DNA sequence: TGTGCCAGCAGCCCCTCAGGGGTAGGAACTGAAGCTTTCTTT. Its protein product is CASSPSGVGTEAFF. The rearrangement uses TRBV6-5 and TRBJ1-1; a weak D match, TRBD1 (6 bases). The V gene lost 6 bases and the J gene lost 5 bases, with 16 bases spanning the gap. Per the germline V gene, CDR1 is MNHEY and CDR2 is SVGAGI. This CDR3 is built from 14 residues.

V usage is TRBV3-1 (or the pseudogene TRBV3-2) and J usage is TRBJ1-1; TRBD1 agrees at 12 bases. The CDR3 has 15 residues. The ends lost 8 bases at V and 6 bases at J; junction bases unmatched: 10. The germline V gene encodes CDR1 LGHDT and CDR2 YNNKEL (reference sequence). The CDR3 region is CASSTVGQGAAEAFF. The CDR3 nucleotides read TGTGCCAGCTCCACTGTGGGACAGGGGGCCGCTGAAGCTTTCTTT.

The V and J genes are TRBV15 and TRBJ2-1; D might be TRBD2 (6 bases). Germline CDR1 reads LNHNV; CDR2 reads YYDKDF (reference sequence). The V end was cut by 2 bases, the J end by 6 bases, with 17 bases between. The length of the CDR3 is 16 residues. CDR3 DNA: TGTGCCACCAGCAGACCAGCCCCGGACTACATCAATGAGCAGTTCTTC. It encodes CATSRPAPDYINEQFF.

DNA for the CDR3: TGTGCCAGCACTATGGACAGGGGAAACACCATATATTTT. This gives the protein CASTMDRGNTIYF. The chain carries TRBV2 and TRBJ1-3, with TRBD1 identical over 7 bases. With V trimmed by 7 bases and J by 4 bases, 4 bases remained unmatched. The CDR3 consists of 13 residues. Looked up from germline, CDR1 is SNHLY and CDR2 is FYNNEI.

The chain employs TRBV9 and TRBJ2-5, with 10 nucleotides matching TRBD2. Germline V gene data show CDR1 as SGDLS and CDR2 as YYNGEE. V trimming: 1 base; J trimming: 5 bases; junction bases outside the gene matches: 8. The CDR3 covers 16 residues. Written as DNA, the CDR3 is TGTGCCAGCAGCGTAATGTCTAGCGGGGGTATTGAGACCCAGTACTTC. It translates to CASSVMSSGGIETQYF.

The chain joins TRBV4-2 to TRBJ2-1; 10 bases map to TRBD2. Germline lookup yields CDR1 LGHNA and CDR2 YNFKEQ. With V trimmed by 0 bases and J by 3 bases, 2 bases remained unmatched. This CDR3 contains 16 residues. The CDR3 sequence: CASSQDPSGGYNEQFF. The CDR3, as DNA: TGTGCCAGCAGCCAAGATCCTAGCGGGGGCTACAATGAGCAGTTCTTC.